Listed below are T cell receptor beta chains from one sample, sequenced in a study of CD8+ T cells in alopecia areata. Clones were sequenced by immunoSEQ multiplex PCR, and TCRdb holds only the in-frame ones, with some missing. This sample has some 120,000 clones; roughly 50% occur once, and the top ten carry 9% to 15%. The specimen comprised CD8+ T cells sorted from blood, sampled at week 24, from a patient treated with tofacitinib. All receptors derive from a human donor with alopecia areata. CDR3s include the opening cysteine and the closing phenylalanine or tryptophan. Each record gives: J gene, clone size, D gene, V gene, CDR3 DNA, CDR3 protein. D genes are given only for firm matches. Clone size appears in some rows only: once, few, many, or a class for an expanded clone.

j_call: TRBJ2-7; clone_size: -; d_call: -; v_call: TRBV18; cdr3_nt: TGTGCCAGCTCACCACCGGGGGGCCAAAACCCCTACGAGCAGTACTTC; cdr3_aa: CASSPPGGQNPYEQYF
j_call: TRBJ1-1; clone_size: -; d_call: TRBD1; v_call: TRBV6-6; cdr3_nt: TGTGCCAGCAGTTCCCAGGGGGCGAACACTGAAGCTTTCTTT; cdr3_aa: CASSSQGANTEAFF
j_call: TRBJ1-2; clone_size: -; d_call: -; v_call: TRBV7-2; cdr3_nt: TGTGCCAGCAGCTTAGTTAGAGGGAAGAACTATGGCTACACCTTC; cdr3_aa: CASSLVRGKNYGYTF
j_call: TRBJ2-1; clone_size: many; d_call: -; v_call: TRBV4-1; cdr3_nt: TGCGCCAGCAGTTTCTATCGAGGCAATGAGCAGTTCTTC; cdr3_aa: CASSFYRGNEQFF
j_call: TRBJ2-3; clone_size: few; d_call: -; v_call: TRBV7-9; cdr3_nt: TGTGCCAGCAGCTCGACAGCTAGCACAGATACGCAGTATTTT; cdr3_aa: CASSSTASTDTQYF
j_call: TRBJ1-1; clone_size: once; d_call: -; v_call: TRBV7-3; cdr3_nt: TGTGCCAGCAGCTTAATCTTGAACACTGAAGCTTTCTTT; cdr3_aa: CASSLILNTEAFF
j_call: TRBJ2-7; clone_size: -; d_call: TRBD1; v_call: TRBV27; cdr3_nt: TGTGCCAGCAGTCCGACAGGGGGCTACGAGCAGTACTTC; cdr3_aa: CASSPTGGYEQYF
j_call: TRBJ2-5; clone_size: -; d_call: -; v_call: TRBV7-2; cdr3_nt: TGTGCCAGCAGTCACCCTGGGGAGGGGGTGAGGGAGACCCAGTACTTC; cdr3_aa: CASSHPGEGVRETQYF
j_call: TRBJ2-6; clone_size: few; d_call: -; v_call: TRBV7-8; cdr3_nt: TGTGCCAGCAGCTTCCAAGGTGGTTTGCCCGAAAACTCTGGGGCCAACGTCCTGACTTTC; cdr3_aa: CASSFQGGLPENSGANVLTF
j_call: TRBJ2-3; clone_size: -; d_call: TRBD2; v_call: TRBV27; cdr3_nt: TGTGCCAGCAGTCCGCAACTAGCGGGGGCAGATACGCAGTATTTT; cdr3_aa: CASSPQLAGADTQYF
j_call: TRBJ2-5; clone_size: few; d_call: -; v_call: TRBV27; cdr3_nt: TGTGCCAGCAGTCCCCACCGGGGGGCTGGTCAAGAGACCCAGTACTTC; cdr3_aa: CASSPHRGAGQETQYF
j_call: TRBJ1-1; clone_size: -; d_call: -; v_call: TRBV29-1; cdr3_nt: TGCAGCGTTGAAGAGGAGAACACTGAAGCTTTCTTT; cdr3_aa: CSVEEENTEAFF
j_call: TRBJ2-7; clone_size: -; d_call: TRBD1; v_call: TRBV7-2; cdr3_nt: TGTGCCAGCAGACCTGGACAGGGGCACCTATACGAGCAGTACTTC; cdr3_aa: CASRPGQGHLYEQYF
j_call: TRBJ2-4; clone_size: -; d_call: -; v_call: TRBV30; cdr3_nt: TGTGCCTGGAGTTTCGGCGACATTCAGTACTTC; cdr3_aa: CAWSFGDIQYF
j_call: TRBJ2-4; clone_size: -; d_call: -; v_call: TRBV29-1; cdr3_nt: TGCAGCGTCATGGGATTAGCCAAAAACATTCAGTACTTC; cdr3_aa: CSVMGLAKNIQYF
j_call: TRBJ2-7; clone_size: -; d_call: -; v_call: TRBV2; cdr3_nt: TGTGCCAGCAGTGAGGGACTGGCCTACGAGCAGTACTTC; cdr3_aa: CASSEGLAYEQYF
j_call: TRBJ1-6; clone_size: -; d_call: TRBD1; v_call: TRBV27; cdr3_nt: TGTGCCAGCAGTTTATCGCCAGGGGGGTATTCACCCCTCCACTTT; cdr3_aa: CASSLSPGGYSPLHF
j_call: TRBJ1-1; clone_size: -; d_call: -; v_call: TRBV4-3; cdr3_nt: TGCGCCAGCAGCCAGGTCTCGACAGGCGCTGAAGCTTTCTTT; cdr3_aa: CASSQVSTGAEAFF
j_call: TRBJ1-2; clone_size: few; d_call: -; v_call: TRBV19; cdr3_nt: TGTGCCAGTAGTATCGGGCAGCACTATGGCTACACCTTC; cdr3_aa: CASSIGQHYGYTF
j_call: TRBJ1-2; clone_size: -; d_call: -; v_call: TRBV5-6; cdr3_nt: TGTGCCAGCAGCTTGTATGGGGATGGCTACACCTTC; cdr3_aa: CASSLYGDGYTF
j_call: TRBJ1-2; clone_size: -; d_call: -; v_call: TRBV21-1; cdr3_nt: TGTGCCAGCAGCAAAGGACAGGATGGCTACACCTTC; cdr3_aa: CASSKGQDGYTF
j_call: TRBJ2-7; clone_size: -; d_call: -; v_call: TRBV5-6; cdr3_nt: TGTGCCAGCAGCTCGCTCCTTGGCCTCAACGAGCAGTACTTC; cdr3_aa: CASSSLLGLNEQYF
j_call: TRBJ2-7; clone_size: -; d_call: -; v_call: TRBV29-1; cdr3_nt: TGCAGCGTTGTAGACACAGGGACCTACGAGCAGTACTTC; cdr3_aa: CSVVDTGTYEQYF
j_call: TRBJ2-1; clone_size: -; d_call: -; v_call: TRBV7-9; cdr3_nt: TGTGCCAGCAACTTGAATAATGAGCAGTTCTTC; cdr3_aa: CASNLNNEQFF
j_call: TRBJ2-4; clone_size: -; d_call: TRBD2; v_call: TRBV7-3; cdr3_nt: TGTGCCAGCAGCTTATGGGGGCGGGAGGACCCCCAGTACTTC; cdr3_aa: CASSLWGREDPQYF
j_call: TRBJ2-7; clone_size: few; d_call: -; v_call: TRBV7-9; cdr3_nt: TGTGCCAGCAGCTTAGCGCGCGGCAGATCCTACGAGCAGTACTTC; cdr3_aa: CASSLARGRSYEQYF
j_call: TRBJ2-5; clone_size: -; d_call: -; v_call: TRBV4-1; cdr3_nt: TGCGCCAGCAGCCAAGACCAAAGGGGATTAAGGGGAGAGACCCAGTACTTC; cdr3_aa: CASSQDQRGLRGETQYF
j_call: TRBJ2-6; clone_size: -; d_call: TRBD1; v_call: TRBV29-1; cdr3_nt: TGCAGCGCCCAAGGACAGGGAACAACATCTGGGGCCAACGTCCTGACTTTC; cdr3_aa: CSAQGQGTTSGANVLTF
j_call: TRBJ2-7; clone_size: few; d_call: TRBD2; v_call: TRBV4-1; cdr3_nt: TGCGCCAGCAGCCAAGCCGGACTAGCGGGGGGGCCTGGCGACGAGCAGTACTTC; cdr3_aa: CASSQAGLAGGPGDEQYF
j_call: TRBJ2-1; clone_size: -; d_call: -; v_call: TRBV13; cdr3_nt: TGTGCCAGCAGCTTCACCTACAATGAGCAGTTCTTC; cdr3_aa: CASSFTYNEQFF
j_call: TRBJ2-7; clone_size: few; d_call: -; v_call: TRBV27; cdr3_nt: TGTGCCAGCAGTTTATCGGAGTCCTACGAGCAGTACTTC; cdr3_aa: CASSLSESYEQYF
j_call: TRBJ2-2; clone_size: -; d_call: TRBD2; v_call: TRBV5-1; cdr3_nt: TGCGCCAGCAGCTTACCTAGCGGGGCGAACACCGGGGAGCTGTTTTTT; cdr3_aa: CASSLPSGANTGELFF
j_call: TRBJ1-1; clone_size: -; d_call: -; v_call: TRBV5-6; cdr3_nt: TGTGCCAGCAGCTTTACCGGGACTCGGTTTGAAGCTTTCTTT; cdr3_aa: CASSFTGTRFEAFF
j_call: TRBJ2-7; clone_size: few; d_call: -; v_call: TRBV10-3; cdr3_nt: TGTGCCATCAGTGTCGGGCTTTCCTACTACGAGCAGTACTTC; cdr3_aa: CAISVGLSYYEQYF
j_call: TRBJ2-7; clone_size: -; d_call: -; v_call: TRBV7-9; cdr3_nt: TGTGCCAGCAGCTTACAGTCTAAAAGCTCCTACGAGCAGTACTTC; cdr3_aa: CASSLQSKSSYEQYF
j_call: TRBJ2-1; clone_size: -; d_call: -; v_call: TRBV29-1; cdr3_nt: TGCAGCGTTCCATTACAGGGATACAATGAGCAGTTCTTC; cdr3_aa: CSVPLQGYNEQFF
j_call: TRBJ1-1; clone_size: -; d_call: -; v_call: TRBV5-1; cdr3_nt: TGCGCCAGCAGCCAACCTGGGATGAACACTGAAGCTTTCTTT; cdr3_aa: CASSQPGMNTEAFF
j_call: TRBJ1-1; clone_size: -; d_call: -; v_call: TRBV15; cdr3_nt: TGTGCCACCAGCAGCCCCCCCTTTGCTGAAGCTTTCTTT; cdr3_aa: CATSSPPFAEAFF
j_call: TRBJ2-5; clone_size: few; d_call: -; v_call: TRBV7-8; cdr3_nt: TGTGCCAGCAGCGATGTAAATACCCCGTCGGAGACCCAGTACTTC; cdr3_aa: CASSDVNTPSETQYF
j_call: TRBJ1-1; clone_size: -; d_call: -; v_call: TRBV7-9; cdr3_nt: TGTGCCAGCAGCGGAGGGGACGCTGAAGCTTTCTTT; cdr3_aa: CASSGGDAEAFF
j_call: TRBJ2-1; clone_size: -; d_call: -; v_call: TRBV27; cdr3_nt: TGTGCCAGCAGTTTAATCGGCGATGAGCAGTTCTTC; cdr3_aa: CASSLIGDEQFF
j_call: TRBJ1-2; clone_size: few; d_call: -; v_call: TRBV30; cdr3_nt: TGTGCCTGGAGTGTACAGGCAGGGGATGGCTACACCTTC; cdr3_aa: CAWSVQAGDGYTF
j_call: TRBJ2-7; clone_size: -; d_call: -; v_call: TRBV27; cdr3_nt: TGTGCCAGCAGCTTGAGTGGCCTTTACGAGCAGTACTTC; cdr3_aa: CASSLSGLYEQYF
j_call: TRBJ1-1; clone_size: -; d_call: -; v_call: TRBV6-1; cdr3_nt: TGTGCCAGCAGTGTGGGGGGGGAGGTGAGCACTGAAGCTTTCTTT; cdr3_aa: CASSVGGEVSTEAFF
j_call: TRBJ2-1; clone_size: -; d_call: TRBD2; v_call: TRBV11-1; cdr3_nt: TGTGCCAGCAGCTTATTGGGTAGCGGGGGTATCAATGAGCAGTTCTTC; cdr3_aa: CASSLLGSGGINEQFF